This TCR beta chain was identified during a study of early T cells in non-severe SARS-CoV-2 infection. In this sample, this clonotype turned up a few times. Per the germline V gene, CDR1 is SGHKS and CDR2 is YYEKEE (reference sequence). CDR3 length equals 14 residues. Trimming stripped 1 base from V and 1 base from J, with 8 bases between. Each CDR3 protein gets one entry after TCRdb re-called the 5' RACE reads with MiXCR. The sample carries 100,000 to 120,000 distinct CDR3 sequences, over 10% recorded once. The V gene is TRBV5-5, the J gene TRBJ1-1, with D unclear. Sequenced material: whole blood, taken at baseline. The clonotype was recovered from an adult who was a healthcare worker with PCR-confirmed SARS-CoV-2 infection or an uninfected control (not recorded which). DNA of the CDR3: TGTGCCAGCAGCTTGAAGCTGGAGAACACTGAAGCTTTCTTT. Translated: CASSLKLENTEAFF.